The 32 T cell receptor beta chains below were found in one sample sequenced in a study of response to subunit inactivated influenza vaccine (dated by TCRdb to 2016 to 2019). The library was produced with RT-PCR. Sequenced on an Illumina HiSeq 2500. The public reads were run again by TCRdb, first through fastp at Q25 and then through MiXCR, and only productive beta chains were kept. Rows are unified per CDR3 protein, each entry keeping the most common DNA and genes. For this sample the table gives under 950,000 distinct CDR3 sequences, of which over 20% were detected only once. The ten most abundant clones make up 10% of the sample. This material consisted of PBMCs from blood, taken around 5 days after vaccination. The receptors here all came from a man aged 50 or older who received an inactivated influenza vaccine. Donor details come from another sample of the same person, matched by shared clones.

The gene calls are TRBV12-3 or TRBV12-4 and TRBJ2-2, with TRBD1 as a possible D gene (6 bases). V dropped 5 bases and J dropped 3 bases, with 16 bases sitting between them. This CDR3 has 16 amino acids. CDR3 in amino acids: CASSVVWTEDTGELFF. CDR3 nucleotides: TGTGCCAGCAGTGTAGTTTGGACAGAGGACACCGGGGAGCTGTTTTTT.

The chain employs TRBV12-3 or TRBV12-4 and TRBJ2-1; no firm D call. Trimming removed 5 bases from V and 5 bases from J, with 10 bases in between. CDR3 length: 13 amino acids. CDR3 region: CASSTDWHNEQFF. In DNA form, the CDR3 reads TGTGCCAGCAGTACTGACTGGCACAATGAGCAGTTCTTC.

The chain carries TRBV5-1 and TRBJ2-3; 10 nucleotides agree with TRBD2. V shed 0 bases, J shed 6 bases, and the junction held 4 bases outside the gene matches. Germline-derived CDR1 and CDR2 are SGHRS and YFSETQ. CDR3 length equals 15 residues. For the CDR3, the DNA is TGCGCCAGCAGCTTGGCTAGCGGGAGTTCCGATACGCAGTATTTT. Its translation is CASSLASGSSDTQYF.

This clonotype was found a few times. This chain connects TRBV20-1 to TRBJ2-1; D might be TRBD1 or TRBD2, each matching 5 bases. The germline gives CDR1 DFQATT, CDR2 SNEGSKA (reference sequence). V dropped 0 bases and J dropped 5 bases, with 14 bases sitting between them. The CDR3 totals 15 residues. The CDR3 region is CSARDLRDENNEQFF. DNA for the CDR3: TGCAGTGCTAGAGATCTTCGGGACGAAAACAATGAGCAGTTCTTC.

The V gene is TRBV5-6, the J gene TRBJ1-6, with 8 bases fitting TRBD1. V was pared by 4 bases and J by 6 bases, with 6 bases of the junction left unmatched. The V gene's germline CDR1 is SGHDT and CDR2 YYEEEE. The CDR3 runs 15 residues. The CDR3 region has the DNA TGTGCCAGCAGCCTACAGGGGGTCACTAATTCACCCCTCCACTTT. Its protein is CASSLQGVTNSPLHF. The full variable domain, its missing parts supplied by reference TRBV5-6 and TRBJ1-6, is DAGVTQSPTHLIKTRGQQVTLRCSPKSGHDTVSWYQQALGQGPQFIFQYYEEEERQRGNFPDRFSGHQFPNYSSELNVNALLLGDSALYLCASSLQGVTNSPLHFGNGTRLTVT.

This clonotype came up a few times. The V gene is TRBV21-1, the J gene TRBJ2-1; TRBD1 was called by the table and not checked on the DNA. TRBV21-1 is a recognized pseudogene. The CDR3 spans 16 residues. CDR3 loop: CASSNGRTRGYNEQFF. The CDR3 DNA sequence: TGTGCCAGCAGCAACGGAAGAACCAGGGGTTACAATGAGCAGTTCTTC.

The chain has TRBV4-2 and TRBJ2-7, with 10 positions matching TRBD2. Germline lookup yields CDR1 LGHNA and CDR2 YNFKEQ. This CDR3 has 17 residues. V gave up 2 bases and J gave up 1 base; unmatched junction bases: 8. In DNA form, the CDR3 reads TGTGCCAGCAGCCAAAGGCTAGCGGGGGCGTCATCCTACGAGCAGTACTTC. It encodes CASSQRLAGASSYEQYF.

This clonotype occurred a few times. The J gene is TRBJ2-7, the V gene TRBV5-1; D gene unclear. Trimming removed 5 bases from V and 2 bases from J, with 14 bases in between. This CDR3 contains 14 residues. Germline CDR1 SGHRS, CDR2 YFSETQ. This CDR3 is CASSVELPAYEQYF. The CDR3 DNA reads TGCGCCAGCAGTGTGGAACTCCCCGCCTACGAGCAGTACTTC.

A few counts support this clonotype. The chain uses TRBV12-3 or TRBV12-4 and TRBJ2-1; TRBD2 agrees at 13 bases. Germline trimming cut 5 bases from V and 9 bases from J; bases unmatched to any gene: 7. The CDR3 runs 15 residues. CDR3 nucleotides: TGTGCCAGCAGTCCCCGACTAGCGGGAGGAGGTGAGCAGTTCTTC. This codes for CASSPRLAGGGEQFF.

In this sample, this clonotype turned up a few times. The V and J genes are TRBV12-3 or TRBV12-4 and TRBJ2-7, with 7 bases matching TRBD1. CDR3 length: 15 residues. J gave up 6 bases and V 6 bases, and 14 bases lay outside the gene matches. The CDR3 spells CASRTDRQGKSEQYF. CDR3 coding DNA: TGTGCCAGCAGGACCGATCGACAGGGAAAAAGCGAGCAGTACTTC.

V gene TRBV12-3 or TRBV12-4 combines with J gene TRBJ2-7; possibly TRBD2 for D (5 bases). This CDR3 is 13 amino acids long. V lost 7 bases and J lost 3, with 13 bases in between. The CDR3 DNA reads TGTGCCAGCACTGGTAGCGATCACTACGAGCAGTACTTC. It specifies CASTGSDHYEQYF.

The V gene is TRBV12-3 or TRBV12-4, the J gene TRBJ2-3, with 11 bases lining up with TRBD2. Trimming cost V 9 bases and J 3 bases; bases outside gene matches: 8. This CDR3 spans 15 amino acids. The CDR3 here is CASVGTSGRTDTQYF. The CDR3 nucleotides are TGTGCCAGTGTTGGGACTAGCGGAAGAACAGATACGCAGTATTTT.

There are a few counts of this clonotype. This chain uses TRBV7-9 with TRBJ2-7, with TRBD1 matching over 10 bases. The J segment lost 4 bases and the V segment lost 5 bases, leaving 8 bases of the junction unmatched. CDR1 is SEHNR, CDR2 FQNEAQ, per germline (reference sequence). The CDR3 has 15 amino acids. The CDR3 spells CASSPPRQGAYEQYF. The CDR3 DNA reads TGTGCCAGCAGCCCCCCCCGACAGGGGGCTTACGAGCAGTACTTC.

This clonotype has more than one count but fewer than ten. The chain couples TRBV12-3 or TRBV12-4 to TRBJ1-6, with D perhaps TRBD1 (5 bases). V was pared by 4 bases and J by 9 bases, with 10 bases between. The CDR3 is made up of 13 amino acids. The CDR3: CASSSLGGSPLHF. The CDR3 DNA follows: TGTGCCAGCAGTTCCCTTGGGGGTTCACCCCTCCACTTT.

The CDR3 sequence: CASSLRGGRYNEQFF. The CDR3, as DNA: TGTGCCAGCAGTCTCCGGGGGGGGAGATACAATGAGCAGTTCTTC. The chain couples TRBV12-3 or TRBV12-4 to TRBJ2-1, with 8 bases aligning to TRBD2. This CDR3 is 15 amino acids long. J was trimmed by 4 bases and V by 5 bases; bases with no gene match: 7.

As for this clonotype: A much larger clone lies a single base off, so this may be a read error. This chain connects TRBV28 to TRBJ2-1; TRBD1 matches at 7 bases. Germline CDR1 and CDR2: MDHEN and SYDVKM. The CDR3 is made up of 15 amino acids. The CDR3 spells CASSGRDRRYNKQFF. As DNA, the CDR3 is TGTGCCAGCAGCGGAAGGGACAGAAGATACAATAAGCAGTTCTTC.

The J gene is TRBJ1-4, the V gene TRBV2; no definite D call. The CDR3 sequence is 13 residues long. CDR1 and CDR2 (germline): SNHLY, FYNNEI. Trimming left V 1 base short and J 6 bases short, with 6 bases between. The CDR3 sequence is CASSEDPDEKLFF. CDR3 in DNA: TGTGCCAGCAGTGAAGACCCGGATGAAAAACTGTTTTTT.

The chain has TRBV28 and TRBJ2-7, with 7 bases identical to TRBD1. Unmatched junction bases numbered 8, after V lost 6 bases and J lost 3 bases. The CDR3 totals 14 residues. The V gene's germline CDR1 is MDHEN and CDR2 SYDVKM. This chain's CDR3 is CASRSGQVVYEQYF. CDR3 DNA: TGTGCCAGCAGATCAGGACAGGTTGTCTACGAGCAGTACTTC.

This sequence joins TRBV6-1 and TRBJ2-3; D gene ambiguous. The V gene's germline CDR1 is MNHNS and CDR2 SASEGT. Trimming cost V 8 bases and J 2 bases, with 14 bases left between them. This CDR3 is 14 amino acids long. CDR3 sequence (DNA): TGTGCCAGCCTCAAGGGCTATTCCACAGATACGCAGTATTTT. It encodes CASLKGYSTDTQYF.

The rearrangement joins TRBV5-4 to TRBJ2-7; perhaps TRBD2 as D (6 bases). Germline CDR1 and CDR2: SGHNT and YYREEE (reference sequence). Trimming cost V 4 bases and J 2 bases, with 16 bases left between them. This CDR3 is 15 amino acids long. Here the CDR3 DNA reads TGTGCCAGCAGCCCCGGGTCCCGGGGGACCTACGAGCAGTACTTC. Translation gives CASSPGSRGTYEQYF.

This clonotype was observed a few times. The chain is built from TRBV28 and TRBJ1-1; weak D call: TRBD1 (5 bases). Germline loops: CDR1 MDHEN, CDR2 SYDVKM. This CDR3 is 14 amino acids long. The V gene lost 3 bases and the J gene lost 1 base, with 9 bases spanning the gap. This CDR3 reads CASSFQQGNTEAFF. The CDR3 nucleotides read TGTGCCAGCAGTTTCCAGCAGGGGAACACTGAAGCTTTCTTT.

This rearrangement joins TRBV4-2 to TRBJ2-5; D remains unclear. V lost 3 bases, J lost 2 bases, and 10 bases lay in between. The germline V gene encodes CDR1 LGHNA and CDR2 YNFKEQ. The CDR3 extends over 14 amino acids. DNA for the CDR3: TGTGCCAGCAGCCAGAGTAGGGATCAAGAGACCCAGTACTTC. Translation gives CASSQSRDQETQYF.

This clonotype was counted a few times. This chain uses TRBV21-1 with TRBJ1-5; the table's D call, TRBD1, has no DNA check behind it. TRBV21-1 is shown as a pseudogene. The length of the CDR3 is 15 residues. CDR3 DNA: TGTGCCAGCAGCAAAGTCTACAGGGCGAGTCAGCCCCAGCATTTT. Its protein product is CASSKVYRASQPQHF.

This clonotype was seen a few times. This chain links TRBV9 with TRBJ2-1, with TRBD2 identical over 10 bases. CDR1 SGDLS and CDR2 YYNGEE come from the germline V gene. The ends lost 3 bases at V and 4 bases at J; junction bases unmatched: 4. The CDR3 has 15 amino acids. Written as DNA, the CDR3 is TGTGCCAGCAGCGCACTAGCGGGGACGTACAATGAGCAGTTCTTC. Translating gives CASSALAGTYNEQFF.

This clonotype occurred many times. The rearrangement uses TRBV4-2 and TRBJ1-3; D remains ambiguous. Trimming pared 2 bases from V and 0 bases from J, leaving 11 bases between. Germline V gene lookup returns CDR1 LGHNA and CDR2 YNFKEQ. The CDR3 is 16 residues long. CDR3 coding DNA: TGTGCCAGCAGCCAAAGTCTCAGCGACTCTGGAAACACCATATATTTT. Its protein product is CASSQSLSDSGNTIYF.

V usage is TRBV2 and J usage is TRBJ2-1; no reliable D call. Deletions cut 2 bases from V and 6 bases from J, with 11 bases between. The CDR3 runs to 14 residues. Germline assignment: CDR1 SNHLY and CDR2 FYNNEI. The CDR3 nucleotides are TGTGCCAGCAGTGAAATGGCGGCGTTCAATGAGCAGTTCTTC. Translated: CASSEMAAFNEQFF.

The gene calls are TRBV5-6 and TRBJ2-2; the D is unclear. This CDR3 has 14 residues. Germline lookup yields CDR1 SGHDT and CDR2 YYEEEE. Trimming pared 0 bases from V and 4 bases from J, leaving 7 bases between. The CDR3 sequence: CASSLVQATGELFF. The CDR3 DNA sequence: TGTGCCAGCAGCTTGGTCCAGGCCACCGGGGAGCTGTTTTTT.

The chain uses TRBV4-3 and TRBJ2-5, with D possibly being TRBD1 or TRBD2 (5 bases each). Germline values: CDR1 LGHNA, CDR2 YSLEER. The CDR3 is made up of 16 amino acids. Trimming took 7 bases from V and 4 from J, leaving 22 bases between them. Written as DNA, the CDR3 is TGCGCCAGCAAACAACCCTCGGGACCCCAGTCAGAGACCCAGTACTTC. As protein: CASKQPSGPQSETQYF.

The table lists this clonotype with a few counts. This chain joins TRBV7-2 and TRBJ2-3, with D unresolved. This CDR3 spans 13 amino acids. Germline CDR1 SGHTA, CDR2 FQGNSA. V was shortened by 4 bases and J by 5 bases, with 10 bases between the two germline ends. CDR3 amino acids: CASSSLTVDTQYF. The CDR3 DNA reads TGTGCCAGCAGCTCACTGACGGTAGATACGCAGTATTTT. Looking up the rest from reference TRBV7-2 and TRBJ2-3 gives the full variable domain: GAGVSQSPSNKVTEKGKDVELRCDPISGHTALYWYRQSLGQGLEFLIYFQGNSAPDKSGLPSDRFSAERTGGSVSTLTIQRTQQEDSAVYLCASSSLTVDTQYFGPGTRLTVL.

This clonotype has just a few counts. The chain joins TRBV5-1 to TRBJ2-1; D gene ambiguous. Germline assignment: CDR1 SGHRS and CDR2 YFSETQ. With 1 base removed from V and 10 bases from J, the gap between germline ends came to 9 bases. The CDR3 consists of 12 residues. The CDR3 DNA reads as TGCGCCAGCAGCTTGCAACTCAAAGAGCAGTTCTTC. Its protein product is CASSLQLKEQFF.

The chain combines TRBV25-1 with TRBJ2-2; D might be TRBD1 (6 bases). Germline V gene data show CDR1 as MGHDK and CDR2 as SYGVNS. This CDR3 is built from 16 residues. The germline V and J ends were trimmed by 3 bases and 3 bases, with 14 bases remaining between them. The CDR3 here is CASSDFLKGDTGELFF. CDR3 coding DNA: TGTGCCAGCAGTGATTTTCTGAAGGGGGACACCGGGGAGCTGTTTTTT.

Remarks on this clonotype: At one boundary the junction diverges from the germline segment, which might be a read error. The J gene is TRBJ2-5, the V gene TRBV5-1, with D unresolved. Germline V gene sequence: CDR1 SGHRS, CDR2 YFSETQ. The CDR3 sequence is 13 residues long. The CDR3 nucleotides read TGCGCCAGAAGCTTGGAGAGAGTGGGGACCCAGTACTTC. It specifies CARSLERVGTQYF.